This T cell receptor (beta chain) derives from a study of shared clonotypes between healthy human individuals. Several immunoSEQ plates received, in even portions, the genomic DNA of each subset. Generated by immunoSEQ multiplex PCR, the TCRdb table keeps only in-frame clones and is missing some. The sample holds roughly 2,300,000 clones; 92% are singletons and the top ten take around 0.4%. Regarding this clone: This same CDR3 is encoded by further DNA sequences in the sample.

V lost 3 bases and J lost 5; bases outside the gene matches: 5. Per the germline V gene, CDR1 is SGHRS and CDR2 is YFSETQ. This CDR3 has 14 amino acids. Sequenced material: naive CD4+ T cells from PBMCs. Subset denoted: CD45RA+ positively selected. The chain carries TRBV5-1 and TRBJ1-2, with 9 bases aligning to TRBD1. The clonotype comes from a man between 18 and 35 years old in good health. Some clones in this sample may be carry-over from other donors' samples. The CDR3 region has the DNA TGCGCCAGCAGCTCAGACAGGGGGAGATATGGCTACACCTTC. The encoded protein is CASSSDRGRYGYTF. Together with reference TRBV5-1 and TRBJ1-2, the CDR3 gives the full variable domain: KAGVTQTPRYLIKTRGQQVTLSCSPISGHRSVSWYQQTPGQGLQFLFEYFSETQRNKGNFPGRFSGRQFSNSRSEMNVSTLELGDSALYLCASSSDRGRYGYTFGSGTRLTVV.